The rows below give T cell receptor beta chains drawn from one sample of a study of blood T cell repertoires in COVID-19. Assay: immunoSEQ multiplex PCR; the TCRdb copy retains only in-frame clones and omits some. The data show roughly 150,000 clones, just over 85% seen once. Sequenced: PBMCs or T cells enriched from blood (not recorded which). The receptor source for this set is a man aged 50 to 59 who had recovered from COVID-19. Each CDR3 is given with its conserved first and last residue.

TRBV3-1/TRBV3-2	TRBJ2-3	CASSQKIGVVDTQYF
TRBV7-2	TRBJ2-1	CASSLRYNEQFF
TRBV7-9	TRBJ2-5	CASSLRGETQYF
TRBV19	TRBJ2-7	CASSPRRYYEQYF
TRBV24-1	TRBJ1-2	CATSGPTGQWGYTF
TRBV7-2	TRBJ1-2	CASSLVGTPRDNYGYTF
TRBV6-1	TRBJ1-3	CASSEGQGLGGNTIYF
TRBV28	TRBJ1-2	CASGDSYGYTF
TRBV9	TRBJ2-5	CASSVVQDSRGGETQYF
TRBV29-1	TRBJ2-1	CSVGASGVYNEQFF
TRBV4-1	TRBJ2-5	CASSPLQGPQETQYF
TRBV7-9	TRBJ2-1	CASSPGRLADSYNEQFF
TRBV6-5	TRBJ1-5	CASSPTGVRQPQHF
TRBV27	TRBJ2-7	CASSRQAGATYEQYF
TRBV30	TRBJ1-1	CAWSVRRGKAEAFF
TRBV28	TRBJ1-4	CASSSFVTRLGEKLFF
TRBV2	TRBJ1-5	CASSDIAGGSQPQHF
TRBV7-9	TRBJ2-1	CASSYPKAGAYNEQFF
TRBV6-1	TRBJ2-2	CASSDAWRELFF
TRBV3-1/TRBV3-2	TRBJ1-2	CASSQRTGGHYGYTF
TRBV14	TRBJ1-1	CASSQDLAVTAFF
TRBV9	TRBJ1-6	CASSGGQYNSPLHF
TRBV6-5	TRBJ1-2	CASRTDTNYGYTF
TRBV9	TRBJ1-1	CASSPEDRDNEAFF
TRBV10-3	TRBJ2-3	CAIRTSGSTDTQYF
TRBV7-9	TRBJ2-1	CASSLGGPYNEQFF
TRBV19	TRBJ1-4	CASSPYTTGEANEKLFF
TRBV7-2	TRBJ2-3	CASSFLKRGGADTQYF
TRBV28	TRBJ2-3	CASRTSGTSGYSGGTDTQYF
TRBV19	TRBJ1-6	CASSRGQGGSPLHF
TRBV19	TRBJ2-1	CASSTPSGSSYNEQFF
TRBV28	TRBJ2-7	CASSRGSYEQYF
TRBV27	TRBJ1-4	CASGQINEKLFF
TRBV5-6	TRBJ1-2	CASSRPRLGQVSYGYTF
TRBV10-1	TRBJ1-4	CASRIAGQGLNEKLFF
TRBV28	TRBJ2-2	CASSNPADTGELFF
TRBV2	TRBJ1-3	CASSTGGDTIYF
TRBV28	TRBJ1-2	CASSLSTTNYGYTF
TRBV4-3	TRBJ1-2	CASSQIRGSLDYGYTF
TRBV7-9	TRBJ2-3	CASSKDYQRDTQYF
TRBV5-6	TRBJ1-4	CASRSGQAVNEKLFF
TRBV5-1	TRBJ2-3	CASSLGEPRKDTQYF
TRBV9	TRBJ1-4	CASSVGEGERTNEKLFF
TRBV18	TRBJ1-2	CASSPDRNNYGYTF
TRBV18	TRBJ1-1	CASSPETTGTEAFF
TRBV18	TRBJ1-1	CASSVSGNTEAFF
TRBV2	TRBJ1-6	CASRTAGAYSPLHF
TRBV18	TRBJ2-1	CASSPGQTSYNEQFF
TRBV12-3/TRBV12-4	TRBJ1-6	CASSKSSPLHF
TRBV5-4	TRBJ1-1	CASSLLTGPRAFF
TRBV14	TRBJ2-5	CASSPTPGAVGTQYF
TRBV5-8	TRBJ2-5	CASSSGQTQETQYF
TRBV6-5	TRBJ1-4	CASSYDSTLGGLKLFF
TRBV11-2	TRBJ1-2	CASSFRDRGSYGYTF
TRBV7-3	TRBJ1-2	CASSVGQGYGYTF
TRBV5-6	TRBJ1-4	CASSLVSGVGEKLFF
TRBV16	TRBJ2-1	CASSQQSLQGGRQFF